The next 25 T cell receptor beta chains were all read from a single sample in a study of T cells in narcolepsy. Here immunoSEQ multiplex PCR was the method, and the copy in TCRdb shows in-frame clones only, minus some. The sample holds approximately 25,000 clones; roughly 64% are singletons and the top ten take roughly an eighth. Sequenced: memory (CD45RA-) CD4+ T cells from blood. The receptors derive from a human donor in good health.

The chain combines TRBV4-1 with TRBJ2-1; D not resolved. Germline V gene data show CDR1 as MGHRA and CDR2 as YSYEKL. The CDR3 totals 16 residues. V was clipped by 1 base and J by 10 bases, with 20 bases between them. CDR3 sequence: CASSQVNLVVSEEQFF. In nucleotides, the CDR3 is TGCGCCAGCAGCCAAGTTAACTTGGTTGTGTCAGAGGAGCAGTTCTTC.

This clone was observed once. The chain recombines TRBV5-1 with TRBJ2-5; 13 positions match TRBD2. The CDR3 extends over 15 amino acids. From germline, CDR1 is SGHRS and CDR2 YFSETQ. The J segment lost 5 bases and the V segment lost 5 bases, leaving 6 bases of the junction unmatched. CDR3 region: CASSPGTSGIETQYF. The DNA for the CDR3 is TGCGCCAGCAGTCCCGGGACTAGCGGGATTGAGACCCAGTACTTC.

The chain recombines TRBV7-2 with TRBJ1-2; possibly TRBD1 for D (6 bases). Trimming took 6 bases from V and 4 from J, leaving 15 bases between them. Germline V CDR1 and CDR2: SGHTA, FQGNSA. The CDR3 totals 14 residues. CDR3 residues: CASSRRTETYGYTF. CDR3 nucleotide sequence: TGTGCCAGCAGTCGGAGGACAGAAACCTATGGCTACACCTTC.

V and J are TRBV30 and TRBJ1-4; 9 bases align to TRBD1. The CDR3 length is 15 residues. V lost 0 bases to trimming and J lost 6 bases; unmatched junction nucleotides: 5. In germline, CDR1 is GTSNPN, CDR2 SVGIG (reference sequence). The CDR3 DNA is TGTGCCTGGAGTGTACCGACAGGGGGGTATGAAAAACTGTTTTTT. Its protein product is CAWSVPTGGYEKLFF.

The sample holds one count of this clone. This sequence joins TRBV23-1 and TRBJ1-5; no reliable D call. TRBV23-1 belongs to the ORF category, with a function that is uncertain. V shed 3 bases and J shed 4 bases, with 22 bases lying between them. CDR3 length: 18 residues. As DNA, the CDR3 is TGCGCCAGCAGTCAGTGCTACCTTCAGAGGATTGGGAATCAGCCCCAGCATTTT. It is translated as CASSQCYLQRIGNQPQHF.

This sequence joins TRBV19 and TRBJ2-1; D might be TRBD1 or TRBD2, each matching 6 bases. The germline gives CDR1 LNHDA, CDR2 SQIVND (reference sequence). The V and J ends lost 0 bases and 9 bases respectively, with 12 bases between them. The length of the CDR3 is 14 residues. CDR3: CASSIEGKGGEQFF. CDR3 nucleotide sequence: TGTGCCAGTAGTATAGAAGGAAAGGGGGGTGAGCAGTTCTTC.

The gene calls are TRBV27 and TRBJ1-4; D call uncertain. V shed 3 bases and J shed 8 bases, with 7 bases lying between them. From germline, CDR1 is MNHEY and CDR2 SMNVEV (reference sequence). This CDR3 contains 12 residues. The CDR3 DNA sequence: TGTGCCAGCAGTTTTAGAGGGGAAAAACTGTTTTTT. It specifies CASSFRGEKLFF.

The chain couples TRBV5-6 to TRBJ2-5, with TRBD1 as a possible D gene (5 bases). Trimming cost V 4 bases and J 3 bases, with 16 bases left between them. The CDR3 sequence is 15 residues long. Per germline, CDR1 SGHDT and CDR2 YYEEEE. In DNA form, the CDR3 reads TGTGCCAGCAGCCTAGTATCAGGGTGGGAAGAGACCCAGTACTTC. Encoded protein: CASSLVSGWEETQYF.

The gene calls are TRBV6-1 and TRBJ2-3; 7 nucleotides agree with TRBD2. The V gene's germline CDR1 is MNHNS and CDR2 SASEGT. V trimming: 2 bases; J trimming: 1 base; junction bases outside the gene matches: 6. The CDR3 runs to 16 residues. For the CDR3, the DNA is TGTGCCAGCAGTGAAACTCTAGCGGCCCGCACAGATACGCAGTATTTT. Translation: CASSETLAARTDTQYF.

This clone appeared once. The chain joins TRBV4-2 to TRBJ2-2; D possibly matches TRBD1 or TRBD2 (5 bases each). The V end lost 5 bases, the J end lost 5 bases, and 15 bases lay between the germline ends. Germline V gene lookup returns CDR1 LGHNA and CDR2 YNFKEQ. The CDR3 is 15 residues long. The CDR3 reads CASSVRGEGTGELFF. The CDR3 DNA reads TGTGCCAGCAGCGTTAGGGGCGAGGGAACCGGGGAGCTGTTTTTT.

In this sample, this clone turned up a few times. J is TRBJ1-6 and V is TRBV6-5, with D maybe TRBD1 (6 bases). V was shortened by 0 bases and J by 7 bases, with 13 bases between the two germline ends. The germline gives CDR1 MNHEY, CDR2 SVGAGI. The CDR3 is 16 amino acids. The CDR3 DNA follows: TGTGCCAGCAGTTACTCCTTTAGAACAGGGAATTCACCCCTCCACTTT. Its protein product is CASSYSFRTGNSPLHF.

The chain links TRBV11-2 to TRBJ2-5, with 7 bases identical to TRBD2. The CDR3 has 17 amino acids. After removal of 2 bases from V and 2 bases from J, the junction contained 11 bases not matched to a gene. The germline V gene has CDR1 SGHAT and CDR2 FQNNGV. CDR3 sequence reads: CASSLQRGLAVQETQYF. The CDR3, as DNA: TGTGCCAGCAGCTTACAACGAGGGCTAGCGGTTCAAGAGACCCAGTACTTC.

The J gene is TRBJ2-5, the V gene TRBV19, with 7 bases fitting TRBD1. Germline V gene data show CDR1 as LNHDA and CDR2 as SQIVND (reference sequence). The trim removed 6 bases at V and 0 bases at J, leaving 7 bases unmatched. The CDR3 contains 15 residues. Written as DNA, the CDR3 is TGTGCCAGTAGAACGGGACAGCTAAACCAAGAGACCCAGTACTTC. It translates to CASRTGQLNQETQYF.

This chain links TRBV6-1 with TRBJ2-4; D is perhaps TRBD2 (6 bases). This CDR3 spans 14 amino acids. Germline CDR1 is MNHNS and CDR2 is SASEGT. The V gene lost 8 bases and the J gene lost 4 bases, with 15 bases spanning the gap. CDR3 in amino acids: CASCIAAPKNIQYF. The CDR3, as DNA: TGTGCCAGCTGTATAGCGGCGCCTAAAAACATTCAGTACTTC.

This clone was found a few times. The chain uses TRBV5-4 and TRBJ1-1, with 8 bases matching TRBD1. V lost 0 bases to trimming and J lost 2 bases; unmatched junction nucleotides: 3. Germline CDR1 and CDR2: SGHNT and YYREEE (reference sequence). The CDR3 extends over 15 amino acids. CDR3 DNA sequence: TGTGCCAGCAGCTTGGTGGGGACAGGCAACACTGAAGCTTTCTTT. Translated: CASSLVGTGNTEAFF. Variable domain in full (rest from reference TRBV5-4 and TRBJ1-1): ETGVTQSPTHLIKTRGQQVTLRCSSQSGHNTVSWYQQALGQGPQFIFQYYREEENGRGNFPPRFSGLQFPNYSSELNVNALELDDSALYLCASSLVGTGNTEAFFGQGTRLTVV.

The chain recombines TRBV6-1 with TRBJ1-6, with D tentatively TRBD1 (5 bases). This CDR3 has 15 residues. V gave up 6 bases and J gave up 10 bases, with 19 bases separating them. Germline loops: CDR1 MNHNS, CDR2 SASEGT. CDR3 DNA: TGTGCCAGCAGACGCAGCGGGGGAGTGAGGTCACCCCTCCACTTT. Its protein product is CASRRSGGVRSPLHF.

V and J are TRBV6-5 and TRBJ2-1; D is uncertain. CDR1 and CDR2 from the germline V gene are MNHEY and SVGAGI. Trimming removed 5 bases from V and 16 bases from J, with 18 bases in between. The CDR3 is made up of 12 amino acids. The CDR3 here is CASSDRLFTLFF. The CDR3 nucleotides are TGTGCCAGCAGTGACCGACTCTTCACTCTATTCTTC.

The CDR3 reads CASTEGHIPGTQYF. Here the CDR3 DNA reads TGTGCCAGCACCGAGGGCCATATCCCAGGGACCCAGTACTTC. The chain combines TRBV6-5 with TRBJ2-5, with TRBD2 as a possible D gene (5 bases). Germline-derived CDR1 and CDR2 are MNHEY and SVGAGI. V was clipped by 7 bases and J by 7 bases, with 19 bases between them. CDR3 length equals 14 residues.

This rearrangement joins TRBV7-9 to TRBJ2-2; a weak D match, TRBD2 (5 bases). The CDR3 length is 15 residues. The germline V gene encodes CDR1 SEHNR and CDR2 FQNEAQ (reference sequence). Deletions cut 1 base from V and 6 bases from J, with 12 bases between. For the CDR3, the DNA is TGTGCCAGCAGCTTAGGCGGACTTTCCGCCGGGGAGCTGTTTTTT. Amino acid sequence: CASSLGGLSAGELFF.

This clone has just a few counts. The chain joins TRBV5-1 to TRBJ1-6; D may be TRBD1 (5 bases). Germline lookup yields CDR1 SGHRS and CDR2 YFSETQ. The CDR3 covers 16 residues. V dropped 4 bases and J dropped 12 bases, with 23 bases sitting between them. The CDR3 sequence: CASSPRGGSTVEPLHF. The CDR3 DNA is TGCGCCAGCAGCCCGAGGGGTGGGAGTACAGTAGAACCCCTCCACTTT.

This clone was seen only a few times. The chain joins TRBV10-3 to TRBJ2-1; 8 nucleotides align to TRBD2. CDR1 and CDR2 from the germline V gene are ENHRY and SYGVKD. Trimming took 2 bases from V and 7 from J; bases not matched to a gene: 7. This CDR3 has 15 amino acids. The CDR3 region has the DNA TGTGCCATCAGTGAGATGAGCGGGGGTCCGAATGAGCAGTTCTTC. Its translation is CAISEMSGGPNEQFF.

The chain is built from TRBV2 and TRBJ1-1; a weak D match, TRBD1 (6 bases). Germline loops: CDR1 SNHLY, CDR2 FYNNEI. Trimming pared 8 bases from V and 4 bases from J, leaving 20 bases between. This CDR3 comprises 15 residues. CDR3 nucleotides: TGTGCCAGCGCACTGGGGGCGTGGGGGCTCACTGAAGCTTTCTTT. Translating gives CASALGAWGLTEAFF. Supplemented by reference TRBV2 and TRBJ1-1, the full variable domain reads EPEVTQTPSHQVTQMGQEVILRCVPISNHLYFYWYRQILGQKVEFLVSFYNNEISEKSEIFDDQFSVERPDGSNFTLKIRSTKLEDSAMYFCASALGAWGLTEAFFGQGTRLTVV.

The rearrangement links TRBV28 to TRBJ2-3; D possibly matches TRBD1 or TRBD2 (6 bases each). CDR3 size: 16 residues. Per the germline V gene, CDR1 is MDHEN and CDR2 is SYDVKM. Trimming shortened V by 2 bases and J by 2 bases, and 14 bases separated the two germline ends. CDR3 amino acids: CASSLTGAGFTDTQYF. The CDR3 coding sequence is TGTGCCAGCAGTTTAACGGGGGCGGGTTTCACAGATACGCAGTATTTT.

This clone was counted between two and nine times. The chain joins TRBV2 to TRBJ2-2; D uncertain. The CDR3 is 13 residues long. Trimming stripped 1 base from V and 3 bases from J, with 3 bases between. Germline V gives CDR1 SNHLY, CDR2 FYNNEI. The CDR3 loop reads CASSEGYTGELFF. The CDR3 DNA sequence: TGTGCCAGCAGTGAAGGCTACACCGGGGAGCTGTTTTTT.

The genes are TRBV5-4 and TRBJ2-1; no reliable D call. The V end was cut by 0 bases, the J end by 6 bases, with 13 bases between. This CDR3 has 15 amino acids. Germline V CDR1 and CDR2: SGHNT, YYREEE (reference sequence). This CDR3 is CASSLDSGVFNEQFF. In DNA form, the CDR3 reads TGTGCCAGCAGCTTGGATAGTGGGGTTTTCAATGAGCAGTTCTTC.